This record concerns one T cell receptor beta chain sequence. This specimen belongs to a study of blood T cell repertoires in COVID-19. Overall study context: Some COVID-19 samples were acute and others convalescent; all came from the United States, Italy and Spain. Sources were T cells, B-cell-depleted T cells, or PBMCs; the material itself was cDNA or gDNA.

Per the original methods: Amplifying reference gene primers gave estimates of nucleated cell counts. The method was immunoSEQ multiplex PCR; TCRdb's version includes in-frame clones alone and lacks a portion of them. That table gives V, J and clone size, and the DNA gave D and trimming. Found here are about 140,000 clones, around 84% of them singletons; the top ten hold 5.4%. Between the trimmed V and J ends, which lost 3 bases and 4 bases, there was a span of 10 bases. The germline V gene has CDR1 SGDLS and CDR2 YYNGEE. The CDR3 contains 14 residues. This receptor was identified in a human donor in a cohort sampled during active COVID-19. The sequencing sample was made of peripheral blood. The chain employs TRBV9 and TRBJ2-2; TRBD2 might be the D (6 bases). The DNA of the CDR3 is TGTGCCAGCAGCGCCTTGGGAGGCACCGGGGAGCTGTTTTTT. Its translation is CASSALGGTGELFF.